The 10 T cell receptor beta chains listed next were all sequenced from one sample in a study of regulatory and conventional T cells in RAG deficiency. Sequencing was performed with immunoSEQ multiplex PCR; in TCRdb, only in-frame clones are kept and a portion is missing. The table has about 29,000 clones, more than 90% seen once; the top ten hold under 0.2%. Genomic DNA came from blood conventional CD4+ T cells gated CD25-low CD127-high. This sample also belongs to another study, concerning regulatory T cells. From that report: Primers: 52 TRBV forward and 13 TRBJ reverse.

The sequenced sample consisted of CD25- CD4+ T cells sorted from blood. The receptors were gathered from a human donor in good health.

V is TRBV5-1 and J is TRBJ2-7; possibly TRBD2 for D (5 bases). The ends were cut back, 4 bases at V and 1 base at J, with 15 bases in the middle. This CDR3 is 15 amino acids long. Per germline, CDR1 SGHRS and CDR2 YFSETQ. The CDR3 sequence is CASSRVPRDSYEQYF. CDR3 DNA sequence: TGCGCCAGCAGCCGGGTCCCTCGGGATTCCTACGAGCAGTACTTC.

The CDR3 sequence: CASSFFWGTSGNSYEQYF. The CDR3 DNA follows: TGTGCCAGCAGTTTTTTCTGGGGGACTAGCGGGAACTCCTACGAGCAGTACTTC. The chain carries TRBV28 and TRBJ2-7, with 13 positions matching TRBD2. Per germline, CDR1 MDHEN and CDR2 SYDVKM. V lost 3 bases, J lost 0 bases, and 8 bases stayed unmatched. The CDR3 is made up of 18 amino acids.

The chain joins TRBV30 to TRBJ2-7; D is unresolved. CDR1 and CDR2 from the germline V gene are GTSNPN and SVGIG (reference sequence). There are 15 residues in the CDR3. Trimming took off 1 base at V and 0 bases at J, with 13 bases between the two ends. CDR3 amino acids: CAWSERLLTSYEQYF. Here the CDR3 DNA reads TGTGCCTGGAGTGAAAGACTCCTCACCTCCTACGAGCAGTACTTC.

There are a few counts of this clone. The V gene is TRBV2, the J gene TRBJ1-2; D is possibly TRBD1 (5 bases). The CDR3 contains 14 residues. Germline CDR1 is SNHLY and CDR2 is FYNNEI. Trimming shortened V by 6 bases and J by 8 bases, and 19 bases separated the two germline ends. The CDR3: CASSPREGREGYTF. CDR3 bases: TGTGCCAGCAGCCCGAGGGAGGGGAGAGAGGGCTACACCTTC.

V gene TRBV7-8 combines with J gene TRBJ1-1, with D perhaps TRBD1 (5 bases). The CDR3 has 16 residues. Trimming stripped 1 base from V and 1 base from J, with 13 bases between. In germline, CDR1 is SGHVS, CDR2 FQNEAQ. The CDR3 nucleotides read TGTGCCAGCAGCTTAGGCTATCGGGGGAAGAACACTGAAGCTTTCTTT. This encodes CASSLGYRGKNTEAFF.

The chain has TRBV6-1 and TRBJ2-5; 10 bases line up with TRBD1. The V segment lost 6 bases and the J segment 5 bases; nucleotides outside the gene matches: 6. Germline assignment: CDR1 MNHNS and CDR2 SASEGT. This CDR3 spans 14 amino acids. The CDR3 sequence: CASRKGQGQETQYF. In DNA form, the CDR3 reads TGTGCCAGCAGAAAGGGACAGGGGCAGGAGACCCAGTACTTC.

A single count supports this clone. V usage is TRBV6-1 and J usage is TRBJ1-5, with TRBD1 matching over 7 bases. The trim removed 4 bases at V and 4 bases at J, leaving 7 bases unmatched. The V gene's germline CDR1 is MNHNS and CDR2 SASEGT. The CDR3 extends over 15 amino acids. The CDR3 DNA reads TGTGCCAGCAGTGCCACCCAGGGGGTGAATCAGCCCCAGCATTTT. This translates into CASSATQGVNQPQHF.

The chain has TRBV4-1 and TRBJ2-5; 12 bases are shared with TRBD2. The V segment lost 3 bases and the J segment 4 bases; nucleotides outside the gene matches: 3. The CDR3 consists of 15 residues. CDR1 and CDR2 from the germline V gene are MGHRA and YSYEKL. CDR3 amino acids: CASSHLAGGRETQYF. The DNA for the CDR3 is TGCGCCAGCAGCCATCTAGCGGGGGGGCGAGAGACCCAGTACTTC.

This clone was seen once. The CDR3 nucleotides read TGTGCCAGCAGCCCGACAGGGATCGAGCAGTACTTC. Residues: CASSPTGIEQYF. V and J are TRBV7-3 and TRBJ2-7; the match to TRBD1 covers 7 bases. The CDR3 runs 12 residues. V shed 5 bases and J 6 bases; nucleotides not matched to a gene: 4. CDR1 is SGHTA, CDR2 FQGTGA, per germline.

The chain links TRBV11-2 to TRBJ2-1; perhaps TRBD2 as D (6 bases). CDR1 and CDR2 (germline): SGHAT, FQNNGV. The CDR3 extends over 15 amino acids. Trimming stripped 5 bases from V and 1 base from J, with 12 bases between. This CDR3 is CASSARLGSYNEQFF. In DNA, the CDR3 is TGTGCCAGCAGCGCCCGACTAGGTTCCTACAATGAGCAGTTCTTC.